This TCR beta chain was captured by sequencing in a study of cytomegalovirus exposure and HLA in healthy donors. About the study: Later, an analysis reported that the 120 or so validation repertoires had used the same platform as the 500 to 800 first-cohort repertoires.

Whole-study findings and limits: High sensitivity and specificity were reportedly achieved when the classifier diagnosed cytomegalovirus status. A few CMV-associated chains were confirmed in vitro to be specific for CMV antigens. According to the study, approximately 150 TCR beta chains were cytomegalovirus-associated.

Assay used: immunoSEQ multiplex PCR; TCRdb lists only in-frame clones, some missing. The profile shows hundreds of thousands of clones, around 88% of them singletons. The table lists this clone with a count of one. Its antigen is as yet unknown. The receptor was derived from a woman aged 25-40 years in good health and CMV-seropositive. Sequencing was carried out using PBMCs.

The CDR3 is CASSPIYLRETEAFF. DNA for the CDR3: TGTGCCAGCAGTCCCATATACCTGAGGGAAACTGAAGCTTTCTTT. This sequence joins TRBV27 and TRBJ1-1; no reliable D call. Germline lookup yields CDR1 MNHEY and CDR2 SMNVEV (reference sequence). V lost 5 bases and J lost 5, with 18 bases in between. The CDR3 totals 15 residues.